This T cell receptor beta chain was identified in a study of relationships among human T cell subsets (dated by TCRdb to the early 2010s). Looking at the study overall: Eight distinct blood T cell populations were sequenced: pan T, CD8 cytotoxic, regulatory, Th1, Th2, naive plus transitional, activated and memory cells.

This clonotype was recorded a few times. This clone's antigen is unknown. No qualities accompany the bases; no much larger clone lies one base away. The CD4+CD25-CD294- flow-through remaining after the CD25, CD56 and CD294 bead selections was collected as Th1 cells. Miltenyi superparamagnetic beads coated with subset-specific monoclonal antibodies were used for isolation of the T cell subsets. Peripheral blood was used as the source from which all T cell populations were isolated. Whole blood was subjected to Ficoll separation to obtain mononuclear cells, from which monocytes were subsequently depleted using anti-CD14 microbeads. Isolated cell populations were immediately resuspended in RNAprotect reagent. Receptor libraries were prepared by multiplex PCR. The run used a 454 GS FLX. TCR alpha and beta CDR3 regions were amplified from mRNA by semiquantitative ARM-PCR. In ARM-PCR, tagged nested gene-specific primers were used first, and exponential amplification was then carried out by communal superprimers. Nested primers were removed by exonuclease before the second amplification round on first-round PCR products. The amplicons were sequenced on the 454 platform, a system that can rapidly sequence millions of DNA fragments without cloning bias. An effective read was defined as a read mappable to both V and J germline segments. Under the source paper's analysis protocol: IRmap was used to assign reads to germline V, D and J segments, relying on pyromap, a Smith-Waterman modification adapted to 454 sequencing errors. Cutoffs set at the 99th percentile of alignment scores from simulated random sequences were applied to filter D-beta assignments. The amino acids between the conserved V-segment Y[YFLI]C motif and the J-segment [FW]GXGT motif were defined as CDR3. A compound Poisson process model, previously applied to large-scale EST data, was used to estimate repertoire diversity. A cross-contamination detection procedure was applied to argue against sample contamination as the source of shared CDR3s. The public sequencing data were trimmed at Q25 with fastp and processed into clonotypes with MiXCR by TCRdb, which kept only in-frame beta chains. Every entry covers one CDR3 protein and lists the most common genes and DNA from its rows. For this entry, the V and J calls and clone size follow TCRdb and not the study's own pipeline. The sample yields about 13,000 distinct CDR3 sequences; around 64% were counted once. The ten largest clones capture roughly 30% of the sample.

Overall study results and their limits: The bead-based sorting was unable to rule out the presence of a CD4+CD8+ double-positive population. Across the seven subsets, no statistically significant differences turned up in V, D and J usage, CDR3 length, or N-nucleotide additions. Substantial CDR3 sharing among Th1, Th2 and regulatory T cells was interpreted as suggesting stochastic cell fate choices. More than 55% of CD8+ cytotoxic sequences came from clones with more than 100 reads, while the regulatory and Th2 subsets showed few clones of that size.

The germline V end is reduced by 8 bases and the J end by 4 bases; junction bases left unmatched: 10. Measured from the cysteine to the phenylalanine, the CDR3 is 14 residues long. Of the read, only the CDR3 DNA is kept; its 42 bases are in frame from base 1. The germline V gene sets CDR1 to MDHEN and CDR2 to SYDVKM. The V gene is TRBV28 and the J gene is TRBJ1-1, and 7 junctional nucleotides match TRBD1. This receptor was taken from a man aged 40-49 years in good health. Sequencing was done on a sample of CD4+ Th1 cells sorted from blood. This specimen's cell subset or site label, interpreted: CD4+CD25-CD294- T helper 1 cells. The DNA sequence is TGTGCCAGCGCGCAGGGGGGACGGAGCACTGAAGCTTTCTTT. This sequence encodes CASAQGGRSTEAFF.